Below, 15 T cell receptor beta chains from the same sample are listed, as sequenced in a study of T cell responses to AZD1222 COVID-19 vaccine. Sequencing was performed with immunoSEQ multiplex PCR; in TCRdb, only in-frame clones are kept and a portion is missing. This table has fewer than 100,000 clones, around 90% appearing once. Sequenced material: peripheral blood, taken on day 0 of AZD1222 vaccination. These receptors came from an adult in good health.

The V gene is TRBV19, the J gene TRBJ1-6; D remains unclear. CDR3 length: 15 amino acids. Germline V gene data show CDR1 as LNHDA and CDR2 as SQIVND (reference sequence). V was clipped by 4 bases and J by 0 bases, with 7 bases between them. The CDR3 DNA follows: TGTGCCAGTAGTACGACGAGCTCCTATAATTCACCCCTCCACTTT. This translates into CASSTTSSYNSPLHF.

The CDR3 here is CASSSGRGRTEKLFF. The CDR3 DNA reads TGTGCCAGCAGCTCCGGGAGGGGGCGCACTGAAAAACTGTTTTTT. This sequence joins TRBV7-6 and TRBJ1-4, with 7 nucleotides matching TRBD1. With 4 bases clipped from V and 7 bases from J, the junction kept 9 bases outside the gene matches. Germline assignment: CDR1 SGHVS and CDR2 FNYEAQ. This CDR3 comprises 15 residues. The full variable domain, with the rest looked up from reference TRBV7-6 and TRBJ1-4, is GAGVSQSPRYKVTKRGQDVALRCDPISGHVSLYWYRQALGQGPEFLTYFNYEAQQDKSGLPNDRFSAERPEGSISTLTIQRTEQRDSAMYRCASSSGRGRTEKLFFGSGTQLSVL.

The DNA for the CDR3 is TGTGCCTGGAGTACCGGGACTAGAGCCGGCGAGCAGTACTTC. Translation gives CAWSTGTRAGEQYF. The rearrangement uses TRBV30 and TRBJ2-7; the match to TRBD2 covers 8 bases. Germline CDR1 is GTSNPN and CDR2 is SVGIG (reference sequence). The CDR3 covers 14 residues. J lost 6 bases, V lost 2 bases, and 9 bases had no gene match.

The rearrangement joins TRBV12-3 or TRBV12-4 to TRBJ2-7; 8 bases are shared with TRBD1. This CDR3 has 12 residues. Trimming took 7 bases from V and 4 from J; bases not matched to a gene: 3. CDR3 region: CASTTGGYEQYF. The CDR3, as DNA: TGTGCCAGCACTACAGGGGGGTACGAGCAGTACTTC.

V gene TRBV7-2 combines with J gene TRBJ1-5, with D maybe TRBD1 (5 bases). The germline V and J ends were trimmed by 5 bases and 6 bases, with 14 bases remaining between them. The CDR3 loop spans 14 amino acids. The germline V gene encodes CDR1 SGHTA and CDR2 FQGNSA. CDR3 region: CASSRVFGGQPQHF. The CDR3 nucleotides read TGTGCCAGCAGCCGCGTCTTCGGGGGTCAGCCCCAGCATTTT. The variable domain in full, with the rest retrieved from reference TRBV7-2 and TRBJ1-5, is GAGVSQSPSNKVTEKGKDVELRCDPISGHTALYWYRQSLGQGLEFLIYFQGNSAPDKSGLPSDRFSAERTGGSVSTLTIQRTQQEDSAVYLCASSRVFGGQPQHFGDGTRLSIL.

The J gene is TRBJ2-5, the V gene TRBV7-2; TRBD1 matches 8 bases. Trimming at V came to 1 base and at J to 4 bases, leaving 8 bases not matched to a gene. CDR1 is SGHTA and CDR2 is FQGNSA in the germline V gene. This CDR3 has 16 residues. The CDR3 is CASSLVRTGGRETQYF. The CDR3 nucleotides are TGTGCCAGCAGCTTAGTTCGTACAGGGGGTCGAGAGACCCAGTACTTC.

This clone was detected only a few times. The chain uses TRBV10-3 and TRBJ1-3, with D tentatively TRBD1 (6 bases). The CDR3 has 16 amino acids. V shed 4 bases and J shed 0 bases, with 13 bases lying between them. Germline lookup yields CDR1 ENHRY and CDR2 SYGVKD. CDR3 amino acids: CAISGLRTASGNTIYF. Written as DNA, the CDR3 is TGTGCCATCAGTGGGCTTCGGACAGCCTCTGGAAACACCATATATTTT.

The rearrangement joins TRBV18 to TRBJ1-3; no clear D gene. Germline V CDR1 and CDR2: KGHSH, LQKENI. The CDR3 has 14 residues. Trimming took 3 bases from V and 7 from J, leaving 13 bases between them. Written as DNA, the CDR3 is TGTGCCAGCTCACCCCGAGAGGGAGGGAACACCATATATTTT. Its translation: CASSPREGGNTIYF.

V gene TRBV7-9 combines with J gene TRBJ1-5; no reliable D call. This CDR3 comprises 13 residues. Germline V gene lookup returns CDR1 SEHNR and CDR2 FQNEAQ (reference sequence). V was shortened by 5 bases and J by 11 bases, with 16 bases between the two germline ends. The CDR3 spells CASSHNGVGTQHF. In DNA form, the CDR3 reads TGTGCCAGCAGCCACAATGGGGTTGGGACCCAGCATTTT. Complete variable domain (other parts from reference TRBV7-9 and TRBJ1-5): DTGVSQNPRHKITKRGQNVTFRCDPISEHNRLYWYRQTLGQGPEFLTYFQNEAQLEKSRLLSDRFSAERPKGSFSTLEIQRTEQGDSAMYLCASSHNGVGTQHFGDGTRLSIL.

This rearrangement joins TRBV7-2 to TRBJ1-1; 10 nucleotides align to TRBD1. Trimming at V came to 3 bases and at J to 4 bases, leaving 2 bases not matched to a gene. This CDR3 spans 14 amino acids. Germline V gene data show CDR1 as SGHTA and CDR2 as FQGNSA. The CDR3 DNA sequence: TGTGCCAGCAGCTTGACAGGGGGCCTCACTGAAGCTTTCTTT. It yields the protein CASSLTGGLTEAFF.

V is TRBV7-2 and J is TRBJ1-5, with a weak D call TRBD1 (5 bases). Germline loops: CDR1 SGHTA, CDR2 FQGNSA. CDR3 size: 14 residues. V dropped 5 bases and J dropped 3 bases, with 11 bases sitting between them. The CDR3 bases are TGTGCCAGCAGCCCCGGGGGAGCCAATCAGCCCCAGCATTTT. The encoded protein is CASSPGGANQPQHF.

The V gene is TRBV18, the J gene TRBJ1-2; D gene ambiguous. Germline V gene sequence: CDR1 KGHSH, CDR2 LQKENI. The CDR3 is 13 residues long. With 3 bases removed from V and 2 bases from J, the gap between germline ends came to 7 bases. The CDR3 DNA sequence: TGTGCCAGCTCACCGGGAGGGAACTATGGCTACACCTTC. It yields the protein CASSPGGNYGYTF.

The chain links TRBV6-5 to TRBJ2-7; D remains unclear. This CDR3 has 10 amino acids. Germline V lookup: CDR1 MNHEY, CDR2 SVGAGI. V was pared by 6 bases and J by 4 bases, with 4 bases between. The CDR3 here is CASRRYEQYF. The CDR3 coding sequence is TGTGCCAGCAGAAGGTACGAGCAGTACTTC.

This clone was seen only a few times. The chain employs TRBV3-1 (or the pseudogene TRBV3-2) and TRBJ2-5; 7 nucleotides match TRBD1. CDR1 is LGHDT, CDR2 YNNKEL, per germline (reference sequence). This CDR3 has 15 residues. J gave up 2 bases and V 3 bases, and 6 bases lay outside the gene matches. The CDR3 loop is CASSHDRVKQETQYF. The CDR3 DNA is TGTGCCAGCAGCCACGACAGGGTAAAACAAGAGACCCAGTACTTC.

This clone was picked up one time. V usage is TRBV29-1 and J usage is TRBJ2-5; D is possibly TRBD1 or TRBD2 (7 bases each). The CDR3 has 15 amino acids. V was trimmed by 3 bases and J by 1 base, leaving 15 bases between them. Germline CDR1 is SQVTM and CDR2 is ANQGSEA. DNA of the CDR3: TGCAGCGTTGATAGGGGGAGGGGGCTCCAAGAGACCCAGTACTTC. It codes for CSVDRGRGLQETQYF.